Below, 32 T cell receptor beta chains from the same sample are listed, as sequenced in a study of blood T cell repertoires in COVID-19. Sequenced by immunoSEQ multiplex PCR; TCRdb stores in-frame clones only, minus some. The sample has roughly 68,000 clones, 70% to 90% seen once; the top ten hold around 10%. The sequencing sample was made of PBMCs or T cells enriched from blood (not recorded which). The receptors here all came from a woman between 40 and 50 years old who had recovered from COVID-19.

The chain employs TRBV5-1 and TRBJ2-7, with TRBD1 matching over 9 bases. Germline lookup yields CDR1 SGHRS and CDR2 YFSETQ. V lost 1 base, J lost 0 bases, and 8 bases stayed unmatched. This CDR3 is built from 17 residues. The DNA of the CDR3 is TGCGCCAGCAGCTTGCCCTCGACAGGGGGAAGCTCCTACGAGCAGTACTTC. Its protein product is CASSLPSTGGSSYEQYF. Variable domain in full (rest from reference TRBV5-1 and TRBJ2-7): KAGVTQTPRYLIKTRGQQVTLSCSPISGHRSVSWYQQTPGQGLQFLFEYFSETQRNKGNFPGRFSGRQFSNSRSEMNVSTLELGDSALYLCASSLPSTGGSSYEQYFGPGTRLTVT.

The rearrangement uses TRBV19 and TRBJ1-2, with D perhaps matching TRBD1 (6 bases). V lost 9 bases and J lost 8, with 16 bases in between. The CDR3 has 12 amino acids. Germline CDR1 is LNHDA and CDR2 is SQIVND (reference sequence). The CDR3 loop reads CASGGAGKGYTF. CDR3 nucleotides: TGTGCCAGCGGGGGGGCAGGCAAAGGCTACACCTTC.

This clone has a handful of counts. J is TRBJ2-5 and V is TRBV2; D perhaps matches TRBD1 (6 bases). This CDR3 spans 16 amino acids. Germline loops: CDR1 SNHLY, CDR2 FYNNEI. Trimming took 6 bases from V and 3 from J, leaving 20 bases between them. This chain's CDR3 is CASRLTPDRNKETQYF. The CDR3 DNA reads TGTGCCAGCAGACTAACCCCCGACAGGAACAAAGAGACCCAGTACTTC.

V and J are TRBV5-1 and TRBJ1-2; possible D gene TRBD1, 6 bases. The CDR3 spans 18 residues. V shed 1 base and J shed 3 bases, with 22 bases lying between them. Germline lookup yields CDR1 SGHRS and CDR2 YFSETQ. The CDR3 loop reads CASSLSTGRAVRDYGYTF. The CDR3 DNA sequence: TGCGCCAGCAGCTTGAGCACAGGGAGGGCCGTTCGGGACTATGGCTACACCTTC.

The V call is TRBV5-1, the J call TRBJ2-3; D not resolved. The CDR3 is 14 amino acids. Looked up from germline, CDR1 is SGHRS and CDR2 is YFSETQ. Trimming removed 0 bases from V and 5 bases from J, with 10 bases in between. In DNA, the CDR3 is TGCGCCAGCAGCTTGGCCTCTGTTCTAGATACGCAGTATTTT. Protein sequence: CASSLASVLDTQYF.

The V and J genes are TRBV5-1 and TRBJ2-3, with 13 nucleotides matching TRBD2. The length of the CDR3 is 17 residues. The germline V gene encodes CDR1 SGHRS and CDR2 YFSETQ. The V and J ends lost 3 bases and 0 bases, in that order; junction bases with no gene match: 4. CDR3 DNA: TGCGCCAGCAGCTGGGGACTAGCGGGGTCTAGCACAGATACGCAGTATTTT. This gives the protein CASSWGLAGSSTDTQYF.

This chain connects TRBV6-4 to TRBJ2-1; TRBD2 matches 9 bases. Germline assignment: CDR1 MRHNA and CDR2 SNTAGT. This CDR3 comprises 15 residues. Trimming took 8 bases from V and 6 from J; bases not matched to a gene: 11. CDR3 amino acids: CASGRSGGNLNEQFF. The CDR3 region has the DNA TGTGCCAGCGGACGTAGCGGGGGTAACCTCAATGAGCAGTTCTTC.

V and J are TRBV10-1 and TRBJ2-3; 9 bases align to TRBD2. The germline gives CDR1 WNHNN, CDR2 SYGVQD (reference sequence). There are 16 residues in the CDR3. Trimming at V came to 0 bases and at J to 4 bases, leaving 5 bases not matched to a gene. CDR3 loop: CASSESASGGPDTQYF. In DNA, the CDR3 is TGCGCCAGCAGTGAGTCCGCAAGCGGGGGGCCAGATACGCAGTATTTT.

The chain employs TRBV7-6 and TRBJ1-2; 8 bases match TRBD1. There are 15 residues in the CDR3. Germline assignment: CDR1 SGHVS and CDR2 FNYEAQ. J gave up 4 bases and V 5 bases, and 9 bases lay outside the gene matches. For the CDR3, the DNA is TGTGCCAGCAGCCCAGGGACAGGCCTTGGCTATGGCTACACCTTC. It is translated as CASSPGTGLGYGYTF.

The chain employs TRBV24-1 and TRBJ2-1; the match to TRBD2 covers 8 bases. The CDR3 sequence is 15 residues long. Trimming removed 5 bases from V and 2 bases from J; junction bases left unmatched: 4. The germline V gene encodes CDR1 KGHDR and CDR2 SFDVKD. CDR3 amino acids: CATSVLAGTYNEQFF. The CDR3, as DNA: TGTGCCACCAGTGTTTTAGCGGGGACCTACAATGAGCAGTTCTTC.

This chain's CDR3 is CASSPADREAEAFF. The CDR3 DNA follows: TGTGCCAGCAGTCCCGCGGACAGGGAAGCTGAAGCTTTCTTT. The rearrangement links TRBV27 to TRBJ1-1; 8 nucleotides align to TRBD1. The germline gives CDR1 MNHEY, CDR2 SMNVEV (reference sequence). The trim removed 5 bases at V and 6 bases at J, leaving 8 bases unmatched. The length of the CDR3 is 14 residues.

The chain uses TRBV19 and TRBJ2-1; 14 nucleotides align to TRBD2. Germline trimming cut 1 base from V and 8 bases from J; bases unmatched to any gene: 1. Per germline, CDR1 LNHDA and CDR2 SQIVND (reference sequence). This CDR3 spans 15 amino acids. CDR3 sequence (DNA): TGTGCCAGTAGTATAGGACTAGCGGGGGGGCATGAGCAGTTCTTC. This codes for CASSIGLAGGHEQFF.

This clone was detected only once. The genes are TRBV12-3 or TRBV12-4 and TRBJ1-1; D remains ambiguous. Trimming cost V 6 bases and J 8 bases, with 16 bases left between them. This CDR3 is 13 amino acids long. The chain's CDR3 is CASRLRDLGEAFF. In nucleotides, the CDR3 is TGTGCCAGCAGACTCCGGGATCTAGGGGAAGCTTTCTTT.

In its sample, this clone was seen once. This rearrangement joins TRBV11-3 to TRBJ1-1; perhaps TRBD1 as D (6 bases). The CDR3 consists of 14 residues. Germline lookup yields CDR1 SGHNT and CDR2 YENEEA. V shed 6 bases and J shed 4 bases, with 15 bases lying between them. CDR3 bases: TGTGCCAGCAGACCCCAACAGGGTGTCACTGAAGCTTTCTTT. It codes for CASRPQQGVTEAFF.

The J gene is TRBJ1-1, the V gene TRBV6-4; TRBD1 might be the D (5 bases). Per germline, CDR1 MRHNA and CDR2 SNTAGT. V was clipped by 10 bases and J by 5 bases, with 17 bases between them. The CDR3 has 13 amino acids. The CDR3: CATDQGRETEAFF. In nucleotides, the CDR3 is TGTGCCACCGATCAGGGTAGAGAGACTGAAGCTTTCTTT.

This sequence joins TRBV27 and TRBJ1-5; D call uncertain. Germline V gene data show CDR1 as MNHEY and CDR2 as SMNVEV (reference sequence). V shed 3 bases and J shed 0 bases, with 6 bases lying between them. The CDR3 is 14 amino acids. CDR3 amino acids: CASSFTLSNQPQHF. The CDR3 DNA reads TGTGCCAGCAGTTTCACTCTTAGCAATCAGCCCCAGCATTTT.

The chain is built from TRBV5-1 and TRBJ1-2, with D hard to call. The germline CDR1 and CDR2 sequences are SGHRS and YFSETQ. Trimming pared 3 bases from V and 4 bases from J, leaving 16 bases between. The CDR3 runs to 15 residues. The CDR3 DNA reads TGCGCCAGCAGCTCCAACACTCGACTGCGCTATGGCTACACCTTC. Protein: CASSSNTRLRYGYTF.

The chain recombines TRBV5-1 with TRBJ2-1; 12 nucleotides agree with TRBD2. The trim removed 4 bases at V and 6 bases at J, leaving 8 bases unmatched. The CDR3 totals 16 residues. Germline V CDR1 and CDR2: SGHRS, YFSETQ. In DNA, the CDR3 is TGCGCCAGCAGCCTCCGACTAGCGGGGGATGGCAATGAGCAGTTCTTC. Translation gives CASSLRLAGDGNEQFF.

The chain uses TRBV5-4 and TRBJ1-4; 10 positions agree with TRBD1. The CDR3 contains 14 residues. Germline V gene data show CDR1 as SGHNT and CDR2 as YYREEE (reference sequence). V was clipped by 4 bases and J by 8 bases; unmatched bases: 5. This CDR3 reads CASSDGQGVEKLFF. CDR3 in DNA: TGTGCCAGCAGCGACGGACAGGGGGTAGAAAAACTGTTTTTT.

V is TRBV10-3 and J is TRBJ2-2; 12 positions agree with TRBD2. Germline V gene data show CDR1 as ENHRY and CDR2 as SYGVKD. The trim removed 3 bases at V and 5 bases at J, leaving 1 base unmatched. The CDR3 runs to 15 residues. As DNA, the CDR3 is TGTGCCATCAGTGAAACTAGCGGGGGGACCGGGGAGCTGTTTTTT. The encoded protein is CAISETSGGTGELFF.

J is TRBJ2-3 and V is TRBV4-2; the match to TRBD2 covers 13 bases. This CDR3 contains 19 residues. After removal of 2 bases from V and 2 bases from J, the junction contained 10 bases not matched to a gene. Germline CDR1 and CDR2: LGHNA and YNFKEQ. In nucleotides, the CDR3 is TGTGCCAGCAGCCAACTAGGACTAGCGGGGGACTTGATCACAGATACGCAGTATTTT. Translating gives CASSQLGLAGDLITDTQYF.

The CDR3 DNA follows: TGTGCCACCAGCGACCGGGACAGTAGCACAGATACGCAGTATTTT. The encoded protein is CATSDRDSSTDTQYF. The rearrangement joins TRBV15 to TRBJ2-3; 7 nucleotides align to TRBD1. The CDR3 covers 15 residues. The germline CDR1 and CDR2 sequences are LNHNV and YYDKDF (reference sequence). Trimming removed 5 bases from V and 0 bases from J; junction bases left unmatched: 5.

There are a few counts of this clone. V usage is TRBV6-5 and J usage is TRBJ1-1; 10 nucleotides align to TRBD1. The J segment lost 4 bases and the V segment lost 6 bases, leaving 2 bases of the junction unmatched. From germline, CDR1 is MNHEY and CDR2 SVGAGI. The length of the CDR3 is 13 residues. Here the CDR3 DNA reads TGTGCCAGCAGGACAGGGGGCATCACTGAAGCTTTCTTT. Its translation: CASRTGGITEAFF.

The V gene is TRBV29-1, the J gene TRBJ2-3, with 15 bases lining up with TRBD2. The CDR3 is 14 amino acids. The germline V gene has CDR1 SQVTM and CDR2 ANQGSEA. The junction had 4 bases not matched to a gene; V was cut back by 4 bases and J by 8 bases. This CDR3 is CSVGGLAGGFTQYF. CDR3 DNA sequence: TGCAGCGTTGGAGGACTAGCGGGGGGGTTTACGCAGTATTTT.

The count of this clone is one. As DNA, the CDR3 is TGTGCTAGTGGTTTGGGTACGGGGGCAGATACGCAGTATTTT. Translated, it gives CASGLGTGADTQYF. V gene TRBV12-5 combines with J gene TRBJ2-3; tentatively, D is TRBD2 (6 bases). The V gene lost 1 base and the J gene lost 4 bases, with 9 bases spanning the gap. CDR1 and CDR2 from the germline V gene are LGHNT and FRNRAP. The CDR3 spans 14 residues.

This rearrangement joins TRBV5-1 to TRBJ1-1, with D uncertain. Germline CDR1 and CDR2: SGHRS and YFSETQ. The CDR3 is 14 residues long. Trimming took 0 bases from V and 0 from J, leaving 6 bases between them. The CDR3, as DNA: TGCGCCAGCAGCTTGGTCACGGTGAACACTGAAGCTTTCTTT. Protein product: CASSLVTVNTEAFF.

The V and J genes are TRBV10-2 and TRBJ1-1; TRBD1 matches at 7 bases. V trimming: 8 bases; J trimming: 0 bases; junction bases outside the gene matches: 3. Germline CDR1 WSHSY, CDR2 SAAADI. The CDR3 extends over 13 amino acids. The CDR3 region is CASSTGMNTEAFF. In DNA, the CDR3 is TGCGCCAGCTCGACAGGGATGAACACTGAAGCTTTCTTT.

This chain links TRBV4-1 with TRBJ1-1, with no clear D. Germline V lookup: CDR1 MGHRA, CDR2 YSYEKL. The CDR3 consists of 12 residues. V was pared by 1 base and J by 3 bases, with 3 bases between. As DNA, the CDR3 is TGCGCCAGCAGCCAAGGGCACACTGAAGCTTTCTTT. It translates to CASSQGHTEAFF.

This clone was counted only a few times. V is TRBV7-9 and J is TRBJ2-3; 8 bases agree with TRBD2. The germline V gene has CDR1 SEHNR and CDR2 FQNEAQ (reference sequence). The trim removed 3 bases at V and 4 bases at J, leaving 6 bases unmatched. The length of the CDR3 is 15 residues. Written as DNA, the CDR3 is TGTGCCAGCAGCTTGGGACTAGTTTTTGCAGATACGCAGTATTTT. Amino acids: CASSLGLVFADTQYF.

The chain combines TRBV29-1 with TRBJ2-2, with 10 bases aligning to TRBD2. V was pared by 3 bases and J by 1 base, with 8 bases of the junction left unmatched. The CDR3 extends over 17 amino acids. From germline, CDR1 is SQVTM and CDR2 ANQGSEA. Here the CDR3 reads CSVDSGGPGLNTGELFF. The CDR3 DNA reads TGCAGCGTTGATAGCGGGGGGCCTGGATTGAACACCGGGGAGCTGTTTTTT.

V gene TRBV10-3 combines with J gene TRBJ1-2, with D unresolved. Trimming took 0 bases from V and 7 from J, leaving 9 bases between them. Per germline, CDR1 ENHRY and CDR2 SYGVKD. The CDR3 runs to 13 residues. For the CDR3, the DNA is TGTGCCATCAGTGAGTCACCCGGGTTTGGCTACACCTTC. Translated: CAISESPGFGYTF.

A note on this clone: The sample contains more than one DNA sequence encoding this CDR3. The CDR3 DNA sequence: TGCGCCAGCAGCCATACAGGGTCATACACCTTC. Amino acid sequence: CASSHTGSYTF. The rearrangement joins TRBV4-1 to TRBJ1-2; D might be TRBD1 (6 bases). The CDR3 has 11 residues. The germline CDR1 and CDR2 sequences are MGHRA and YSYEKL. Trimming pared 3 bases from V and 11 bases from J, leaving 10 bases between.